Described below is a single TCR beta chain sequence and its context. Its antigen remains unidentified. Time point meaning: patch test 1, 2 weeks after DPC sensitization. Treatment meaning: therapeutic diphenylcyclopropenone sensitization with weekly scalp DPC. This record belongs to a study of human T cells and chemical hapten exposure. The CDR3 is 15 residues long. Germline trimming cut 10 bases from V and 4 bases from J; bases unmatched to any gene: 10. Per the germline V gene, CDR1 is SNHLY and CDR2 is FYNNEI. TCRdb re-analysed the RACE reads in MiXCR, keeping a single row per CDR3 protein. This repertoire shows 60,000 to 80,000 distinct CDR3 sequences, 25% to 40% found once; its top ten account for roughly 10%. General study findings and limits: Compared with pre-sensitization or healthy control sets, expanded TCRs clustered more.

The TCR was taken from a middle-aged man with alopecia areata. Some clones in this sample may be carry-over from other donors' samples. Specimen: whole blood, collected in connection with sensitization to the hapten diphenylcyclopropenone (DPC). This chain links TRBV2 with TRBJ2-1, with 10 bases aligning to TRBD2. The CDR3 nucleotides read TGTGCCATGTCCTTAGCGGGAGGTTATTACAATGAGCAGTTCTTC. Translation: CAMSLAGGYYNEQFF.